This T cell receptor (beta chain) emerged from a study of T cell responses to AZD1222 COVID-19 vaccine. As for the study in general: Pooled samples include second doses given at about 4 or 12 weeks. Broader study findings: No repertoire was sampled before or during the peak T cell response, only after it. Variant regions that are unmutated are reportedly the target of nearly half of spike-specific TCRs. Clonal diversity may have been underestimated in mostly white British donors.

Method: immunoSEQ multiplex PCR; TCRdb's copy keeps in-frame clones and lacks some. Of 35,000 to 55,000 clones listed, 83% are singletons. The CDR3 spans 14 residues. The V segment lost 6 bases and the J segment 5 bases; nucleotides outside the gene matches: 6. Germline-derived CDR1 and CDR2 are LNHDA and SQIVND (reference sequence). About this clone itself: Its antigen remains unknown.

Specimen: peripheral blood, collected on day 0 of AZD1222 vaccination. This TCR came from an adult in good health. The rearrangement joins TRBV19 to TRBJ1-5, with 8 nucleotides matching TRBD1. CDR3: CASRGGQEHQPQHF. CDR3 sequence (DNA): TGTGCCAGTAGGGGGGGACAGGAGCATCAGCCCCAGCATTTT.